Following are 24 T cell receptor beta chains from one sample sequenced in a study of blood T cell repertoires in COVID-19. Assay: immunoSEQ multiplex PCR; the TCRdb copy retains only in-frame clones and omits some. The profile covers tens of thousands of clones, with 80% appearing a single time and around 4.7% taken by the ten largest. Material for sequencing was peripheral blood. Every receptor here comes from a woman between 65 and 79 years old with acute or convalescent COVID-19.

The chain links TRBV13 to TRBJ2-1; D might be TRBD1 (5 bases). V gave up 2 bases and J gave up 4 bases, with 12 bases separating them. The CDR3 sequence is 15 residues long. CDR1 PRHDT and CDR2 FYEKMQ come from the germline V gene (reference sequence). The chain's CDR3 is CASSLRGFGYNEQFF. The CDR3 DNA reads as TGTGCCAGCAGCTTAAGGGGATTTGGGTACAATGAGCAGTTCTTC.

The chain has TRBV14 and TRBJ1-6, with D hard to call. V lost 0 bases, J lost 9 bases, and 6 bases lay in between. The CDR3 sequence is 13 residues long. CDR1 SGHDN and CDR2 FVKESK come from the germline V gene. CDR3 DNA: TGTGCCAGCAGCCAAGAACGGGGTTCACCCCTCCACTTT. Protein sequence: CASSQERGSPLHF.

This clone was detected only once. This CDR3 is CASSLSSGTEAFF. In nucleotides, the CDR3 is TGTGCCAGCAGCCTGTCCTCGGGCACTGAAGCTTTCTTT. The rearrangement joins TRBV12-3 or TRBV12-4 to TRBJ1-1; no reliable D call. V was pared by 6 bases and J by 4 bases, with 12 bases between. The CDR3 has 13 amino acids.

The V gene is TRBV11-2, the J gene TRBJ1-1; no definite D call. The CDR3 covers 13 residues. V was clipped by 1 base and J by 6 bases, with 9 bases between them. CDR1 SGHAT and CDR2 FQNNGV come from the germline V gene. Here the CDR3 reads CASSLVGESEAFF. CDR3 sequence (DNA): TGTGCCAGCAGCTTAGTCGGGGAATCTGAAGCTTTCTTT.

This clone is medium-sized (0.01 to 0.1%) in the sample. The CDR3 DNA follows: TGTGCCAGCGGGACTAGCGGGGACTCCTCCTACAATGAGCAGTTCTTC. This translates into CASGTSGDSSYNEQFF. V and J are TRBV2 and TRBJ2-1, with 13 bases lining up with TRBD2. The CDR3 loop spans 16 amino acids. CDR1 and CDR2 (germline): SNHLY, FYNNEI. After removal of 8 bases from V and 0 bases from J, the junction contained 4 bases not matched to a gene.

The chain recombines TRBV4-3 with TRBJ1-3, with D possibly matching TRBD1 (6 bases). The CDR3 loop spans 16 amino acids. Between the trimmed V and J ends, which lost 4 bases and 4 bases, there was a span of 17 bases. Per germline, CDR1 LGHNA and CDR2 YSLEER. The CDR3 sequence: CASSPREGVSGNTIYF. DNA for the CDR3: TGCGCCAGCAGCCCCCGGGAGGGGGTTTCAGGAAACACCATATATTTT.

V and J are TRBV18 and TRBJ2-7; D unresolved. The CDR3 runs to 14 residues. Germline V lookup: CDR1 KGHSH, CDR2 LQKENI. V was cut by 0 bases and J by 6 bases, with 12 bases left in between. CDR3 coding DNA: TGTGCCAGCTCACCACCCGGTCGAATCGGCGAGCAGTACTTC. As protein: CASSPPGRIGEQYF.

The chain couples TRBV19 to TRBJ1-2, with TRBD1 identical over 9 bases. This CDR3 contains 14 residues. V gave up 5 bases and J gave up 8 bases; unmatched junction bases: 9. Germline V gene sequence: CDR1 LNHDA, CDR2 SQIVND (reference sequence). The CDR3: CASSFGQGTSGYTF. Written as DNA, the CDR3 is TGTGCCAGTAGTTTCGGACAGGGGACGAGCGGCTACACCTTC. Together with reference TRBV19 and TRBJ1-2, the CDR3 gives the full variable domain: DGGITQSPKYLFRKEGQNVTLSCEQNLNHDAMYWYRQDPGQGLRLIYYSQIVNDFQKGDIAEGYSVSREKKESFPLTVTSAQKNPTAFYLCASSFGQGTSGYTFGSGTRLTVV.

The V gene is TRBV11-1, the J gene TRBJ2-7; TRBD1 matches 10 bases. V dropped 5 bases and J dropped 2; count of bases not matched to a gene: 3. CDR3 size: 14 residues. Germline loops: CDR1 SGHAT, CDR2 FQDESV (reference sequence). The CDR3 here is CASSIGTGAYEQYF. In nucleotides, the CDR3 is TGTGCCAGCAGCATCGGGACAGGGGCCTACGAGCAGTACTTC.

The V and J genes are TRBV19 and TRBJ2-1; possible D gene TRBD2, 6 bases. Germline V CDR1 and CDR2: LNHDA, SQIVND (reference sequence). The CDR3 is 16 amino acids. The V end lost 5 bases, the J end lost 0 bases, and 14 bases lay between the germline ends. CDR3 sequence: CASSPHRGSSYNEQFF. The CDR3 nucleotides are TGTGCCAGTAGTCCCCACCGGGGGAGCTCCTACAATGAGCAGTTCTTC.

This chain uses TRBV5-4 with TRBJ1-1; 9 nucleotides align to TRBD1. Germline CDR1 reads SGHNT; CDR2 reads YYREEE (reference sequence). Germline trimming cut 3 bases from V and 7 bases from J; bases unmatched to any gene: 4. CDR3 length: 13 amino acids. This chain's CDR3 is CASSYGQGSEAFF. The CDR3 region has the DNA TGTGCCAGCAGCTACGGACAGGGGAGTGAAGCTTTCTTT.

In regard to this clone: The identical CDR3 is also encoded by other nucleotide sequences in the sample. The V gene is TRBV7-2, the J gene TRBJ2-5, with D possibly matching TRBD2 (7 bases). Between the trimmed V and J ends, which lost 5 bases and 5 bases, there was a span of 12 bases. From germline, CDR1 is SGHTA and CDR2 FQGNSA. There are 13 residues in the CDR3. CDR3 DNA sequence: TGTGCCAGCAGCCCGGGGGGCGGGGAGACCCAGTACTTC. Translated, it gives CASSPGGGETQYF.

DNA for the CDR3: TGTGCCAGCAGCCGACCCAGGGACACTGAAGCTTTCTTT. This translates into CASSRPRDTEAFF. This chain connects TRBV7-9 to TRBJ1-1; tentative D call: TRBD1 (5 bases). CDR3 length: 13 amino acids. Trimming stripped 5 bases from V and 3 bases from J, with 10 bases between. Germline V CDR1 and CDR2: SEHNR, FQNEAQ (reference sequence).

The rearrangement joins TRBV5-1 to TRBJ2-5; the D gene is possibly TRBD2 (6 bases). Trimming cost V 4 bases and J 5 bases, with 12 bases left between them. The CDR3 sequence is 13 residues long. Per the germline V gene, CDR1 is SGHRS and CDR2 is YFSETQ. CDR3: CASSLTSRETQYF. As DNA, the CDR3 is TGCGCCAGCAGCCTTACTAGCCGGGAGACCCAGTACTTC.

This rearrangement joins TRBV6-5 to TRBJ1-2; D not certain. The CDR3 runs to 14 residues. Trimming left V 4 bases short and J 8 bases short, with 17 bases between. The germline V gene has CDR1 MNHEY and CDR2 SVGAGI. CDR3 region: CASSSRGRWYGYTF. CDR3 nucleotide sequence: TGTGCCAGCAGTTCCCGGGGTCGGTGGTACGGCTACACCTTC.

V usage is TRBV3-1 (or the pseudogene TRBV3-2) and J usage is TRBJ2-7, with a possible D match to TRBD2 (5 bases). Germline lookup yields CDR1 LGHDT and CDR2 YNNKEL (reference sequence). The V gene lost 0 bases and the J gene lost 6 bases, with 9 bases spanning the gap. This CDR3 spans 13 amino acids. The CDR3 spells CASSQDGEGEQYF. The CDR3 DNA sequence: TGTGCCAGCAGCCAAGATGGTGAGGGCGAGCAGTACTTC.

The chain has TRBV4-2 and TRBJ1-5; D gene unclear. V lost 1 base, J lost 3 bases, and 13 bases lay in between. This CDR3 contains 16 residues. CDR1 is LGHNA, CDR2 YNFKEQ, per germline. The CDR3 is CASSQVTGRNNQPQHF. Here the CDR3 DNA reads TGTGCCAGCAGCCAAGTTACGGGAAGAAACAATCAGCCCCAGCATTTT.

The chain links TRBV6-5 to TRBJ2-3; maybe TRBD2 (7 bases). Germline V gene lookup returns CDR1 MNHEY and CDR2 SVGAGI. This CDR3 has 15 residues. The V gene lost 7 bases and the J gene lost 2 bases, with 16 bases spanning the gap. CDR3 region: CASTGGLGDTDTQYF. The CDR3 DNA follows: TGTGCCAGCACCGGGGGGCTTGGGGACACAGATACGCAGTATTTT.

This rearrangement joins TRBV7-6 to TRBJ2-2; the D is unclear. The CDR3 contains 12 residues. In germline, CDR1 is SGHVS, CDR2 FNYEAQ. Trimming removed 5 bases from V and 8 bases from J, with 9 bases in between. CDR3 DNA: TGTGCCAGCAGCACGAGCGAGGGGGAGCTGTTTTTT. It specifies CASSTSEGELFF.

CDR3 sequence (DNA): TGTGCCATCAGTGAGCCGGGACAGCCCTACGAGCAGTACTTC. Its translation is CAISEPGQPYEQYF. J is TRBJ2-7 and V is TRBV10-3, with TRBD1 matching over 7 bases. J gave up 2 bases and V 2 bases, and 3 bases lay outside the gene matches. The V gene's germline CDR1 is ENHRY and CDR2 SYGVKD. CDR3 size: 14 residues.

In DNA form, the CDR3 reads TGTGCCAGCAGTGAGGTTGTCCCGCCAATAGCCCTCCACTTT. Amino acids: CASSEVVPPIALHF. The rearrangement links TRBV6-1 to TRBJ1-6; no clear D gene. V gave up 3 bases and J gave up 14 bases, with 17 bases separating them. Germline-derived CDR1 and CDR2 are MNHNS and SASEGT. This CDR3 spans 14 amino acids.

This rearrangement joins TRBV4-2 to TRBJ1-3; 7 bases fit TRBD1. V lost 3 bases to trimming and J lost 3 bases; unmatched junction nucleotides: 14. The V gene's germline CDR1 is LGHNA and CDR2 YNFKEQ. This CDR3 contains 18 residues. CDR3 region: CASSQAVGGQRIGNTIYF. The CDR3 DNA sequence: TGTGCCAGCAGCCAGGCGGTGGGGGGACAGAGGATTGGAAACACCATATATTTT.

V usage is TRBV7-2 and J usage is TRBJ1-1; TRBD1 aligns across 11 bases. CDR3 length: 18 residues. Germline CDR1 SGHTA, CDR2 FQGNSA. J lost 7 bases, V lost 2 bases, and 15 bases had no gene match. The CDR3 DNA is TGTGCCAGCAGCTTAACTGGTGTTTGGGACAGGGGGTTTAATGAAGCTTTCTTT. Amino acid sequence: CASSLTGVWDRGFNEAFF.

The chain employs TRBV7-2 and TRBJ2-1, with TRBD2 matching 11 bases. The CDR3 consists of 18 residues. The V and J ends lost 5 bases and 4 bases, in that order; junction bases with no gene match: 13. The germline CDR1 and CDR2 sequences are SGHTA and FQGNSA. In DNA form, the CDR3 reads TGTGCCAGCAGCCGCCCCGCACTAGCGGGGGCCCAGTACAATGAGCAGTTCTTC. Its translation is CASSRPALAGAQYNEQFF.